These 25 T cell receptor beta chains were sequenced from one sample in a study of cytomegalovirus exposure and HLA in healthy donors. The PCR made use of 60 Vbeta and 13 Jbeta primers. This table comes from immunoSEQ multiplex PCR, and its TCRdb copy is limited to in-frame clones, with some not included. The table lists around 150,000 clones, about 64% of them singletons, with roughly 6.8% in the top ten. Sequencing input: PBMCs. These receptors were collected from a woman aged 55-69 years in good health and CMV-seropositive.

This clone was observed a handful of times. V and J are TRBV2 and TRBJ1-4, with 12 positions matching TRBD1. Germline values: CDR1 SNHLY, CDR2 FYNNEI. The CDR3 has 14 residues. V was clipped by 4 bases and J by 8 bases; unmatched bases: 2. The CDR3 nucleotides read TGTGCCAGCAGTGGGGACAGGGGGCGAGAAAAACTGTTTTTT. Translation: CASSGDRGREKLFF.

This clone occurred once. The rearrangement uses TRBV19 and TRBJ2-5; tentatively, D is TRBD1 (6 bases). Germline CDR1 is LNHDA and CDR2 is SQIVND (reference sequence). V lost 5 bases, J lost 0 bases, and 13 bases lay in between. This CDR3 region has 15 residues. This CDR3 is CASSPTRQDQETQYF. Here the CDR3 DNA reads TGTGCCAGTAGTCCGACCCGACAGGACCAAGAGACCCAGTACTTC.

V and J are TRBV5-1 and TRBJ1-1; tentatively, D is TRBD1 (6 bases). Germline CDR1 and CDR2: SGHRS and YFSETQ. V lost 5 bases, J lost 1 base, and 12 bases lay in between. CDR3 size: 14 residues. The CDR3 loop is CASRLGQSNTEAFF. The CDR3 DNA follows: TGCGCCAGCAGACTCGGACAGTCGAACACTGAAGCTTTCTTT.

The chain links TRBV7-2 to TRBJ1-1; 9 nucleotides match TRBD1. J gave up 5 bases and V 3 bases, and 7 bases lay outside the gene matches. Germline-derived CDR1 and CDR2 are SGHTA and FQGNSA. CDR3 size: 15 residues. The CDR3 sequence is CASSFLYRGRTEAFF. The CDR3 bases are TGTGCCAGCAGCTTTTTGTACAGGGGGCGTACTGAAGCTTTCTTT. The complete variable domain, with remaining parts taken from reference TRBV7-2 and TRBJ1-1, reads GAGVSQSPSNKVTEKGKDVELRCDPISGHTALYWYRQSLGQGLEFLIYFQGNSAPDKSGLPSDRFSAERTGGSVSTLTIQRTQQEDSAVYLCASSFLYRGRTEAFFGQGTRLTVV.

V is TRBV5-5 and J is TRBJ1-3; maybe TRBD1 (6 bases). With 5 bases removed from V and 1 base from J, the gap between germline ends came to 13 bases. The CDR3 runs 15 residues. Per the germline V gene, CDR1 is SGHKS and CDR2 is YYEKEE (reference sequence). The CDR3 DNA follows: TGTGCCAGCAGTAATACAGGGCGGTCTGGAAACACCATATATTTT. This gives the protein CASSNTGRSGNTIYF.

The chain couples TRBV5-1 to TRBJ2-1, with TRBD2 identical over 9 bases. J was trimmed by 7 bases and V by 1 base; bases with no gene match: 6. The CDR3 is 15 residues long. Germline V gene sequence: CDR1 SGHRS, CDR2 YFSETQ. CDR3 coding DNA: TGCGCCAGCAGCTTGCTTAGCGGGAGATCTAATGAGCAGTTCTTC. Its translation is CASSLLSGRSNEQFF.

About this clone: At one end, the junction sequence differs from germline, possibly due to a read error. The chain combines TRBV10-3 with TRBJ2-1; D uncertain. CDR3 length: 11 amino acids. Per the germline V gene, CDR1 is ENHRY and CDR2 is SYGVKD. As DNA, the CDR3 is TGTGCCATCAGGGAGTTAAATGAGCAGTTCTTC. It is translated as CAIRELNEQFF.

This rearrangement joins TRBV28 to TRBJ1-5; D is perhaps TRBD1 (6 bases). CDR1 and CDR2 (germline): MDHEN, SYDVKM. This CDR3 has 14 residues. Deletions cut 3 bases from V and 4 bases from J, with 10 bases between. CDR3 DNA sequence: TGTGCCAGCAGTTTCCCAGGGGAGAATCAGCCCCAGCATTTT. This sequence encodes CASSFPGENQPQHF.

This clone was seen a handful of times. CDR3 in amino acids: CASIRLGGNEQFF. CDR3 nucleotide sequence: TGTGCCAGCATCCGATTGGGGGGCAATGAGCAGTTCTTC. V is TRBV5-4 and J is TRBJ2-1, with a weak D call TRBD2 (6 bases). The V and J ends lost 6 bases and 6 bases respectively, with 13 bases between them. Germline values: CDR1 SGHNT, CDR2 YYREEE (reference sequence). The CDR3 is 13 amino acids.

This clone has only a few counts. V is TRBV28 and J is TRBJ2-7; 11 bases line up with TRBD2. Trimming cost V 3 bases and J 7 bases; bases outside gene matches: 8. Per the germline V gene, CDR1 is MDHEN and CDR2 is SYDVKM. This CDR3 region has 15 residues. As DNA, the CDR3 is TGTGCCAGCAGTTTGGTAGCGGGAGGGCTCTGGGAGCAGTACTTC. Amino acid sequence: CASSLVAGGLWEQYF. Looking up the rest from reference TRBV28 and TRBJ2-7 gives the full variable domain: DVKVTQSSRYLVKRTGEKVFLECVQDMDHENMFWYRQDPGLGLRLIYFSYDVKMKEKGDIPEGYSVSREKKERFSLILESASTNQTSMYLCASSLVAGGLWEQYFGPGTRLTVT.

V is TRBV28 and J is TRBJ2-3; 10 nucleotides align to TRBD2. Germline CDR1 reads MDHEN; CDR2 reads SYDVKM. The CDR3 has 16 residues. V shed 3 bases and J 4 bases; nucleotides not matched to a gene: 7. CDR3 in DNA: TGTGCCAGCAGTTTCTCCCCTAGCGGGAGACCAGATACGCAGTATTTT. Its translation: CASSFSPSGRPDTQYF. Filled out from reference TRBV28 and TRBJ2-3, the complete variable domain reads DVKVTQSSRYLVKRTGEKVFLECVQDMDHENMFWYRQDPGLGLRLIYFSYDVKMKEKGDIPEGYSVSREKKERFSLILESASTNQTSMYLCASSFSPSGRPDTQYFGPGTRLTVL.

The CDR3 sequence: CASSHPERESYNEQFF. The CDR3 DNA follows: TGCGCCAGCAGTCATCCCGAGCGGGAGTCTTACAATGAGCAGTTCTTC. The V call is TRBV23-1, the J call TRBJ2-1; 8 nucleotides match TRBD2. TRBV23-1 is an open reading frame whose function is uncertain. V lost 3 bases and J lost 4; bases outside the gene matches: 8. CDR3 length equals 16 residues.

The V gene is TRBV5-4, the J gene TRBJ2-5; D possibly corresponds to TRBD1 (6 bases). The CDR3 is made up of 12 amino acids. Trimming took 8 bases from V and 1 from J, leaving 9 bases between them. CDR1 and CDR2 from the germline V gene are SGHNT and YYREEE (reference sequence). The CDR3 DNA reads TGTGCCAGTACAGGGCCCCAAGAGACCCAGTACTTC. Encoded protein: CASTGPQETQYF.

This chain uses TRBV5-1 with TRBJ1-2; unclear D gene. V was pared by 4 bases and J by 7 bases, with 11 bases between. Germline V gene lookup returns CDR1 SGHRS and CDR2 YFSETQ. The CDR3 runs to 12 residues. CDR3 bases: TGCGCCAGCAGCCCGTTGGAGGGTGGCTACACCTTC. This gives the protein CASSPLEGGYTF.

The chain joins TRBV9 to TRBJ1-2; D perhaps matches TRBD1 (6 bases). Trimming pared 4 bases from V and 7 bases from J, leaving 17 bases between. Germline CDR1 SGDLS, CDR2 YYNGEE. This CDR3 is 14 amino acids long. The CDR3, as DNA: TGTGCCAGCAGCCCCTCACAGGGTGGTTCTGGCTACACCTTC. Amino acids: CASSPSQGGSGYTF.

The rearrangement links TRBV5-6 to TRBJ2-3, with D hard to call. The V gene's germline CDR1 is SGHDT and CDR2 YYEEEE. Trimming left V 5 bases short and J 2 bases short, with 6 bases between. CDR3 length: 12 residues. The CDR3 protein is CASSSYTDTQYF. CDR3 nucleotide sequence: TGTGCCAGCAGTTCTTACACAGATACGCAGTATTTT.

CDR3 DNA sequence: TGTGCCAGCAGCTTTAACCGGGGAAACACCATATATTTT. Translation gives CASSFNRGNTIYF. The chain links TRBV5-6 to TRBJ1-3, with D uncertain. Trimming cost V 2 bases and J 4 bases, with 7 bases left between them. The CDR3 is made up of 13 amino acids. From germline, CDR1 is SGHDT and CDR2 YYEEEE.

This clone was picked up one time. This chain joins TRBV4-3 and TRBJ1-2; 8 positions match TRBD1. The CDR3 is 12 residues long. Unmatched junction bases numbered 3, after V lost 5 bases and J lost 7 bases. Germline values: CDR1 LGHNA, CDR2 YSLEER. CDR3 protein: CASSLTGGGYTF. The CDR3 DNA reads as TGCGCCAGCAGCTTAACAGGGGGTGGCTACACCTTC.

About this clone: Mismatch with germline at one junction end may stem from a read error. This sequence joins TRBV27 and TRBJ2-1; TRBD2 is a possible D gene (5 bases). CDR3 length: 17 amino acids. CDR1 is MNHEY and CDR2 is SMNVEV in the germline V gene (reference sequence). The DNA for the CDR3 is TGTGCCGGCAGTTTTCACCAGAGCGGACTCTCCTACAATGAGCAGTTCTTC. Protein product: CAGSFHQSGLSYNEQFF.

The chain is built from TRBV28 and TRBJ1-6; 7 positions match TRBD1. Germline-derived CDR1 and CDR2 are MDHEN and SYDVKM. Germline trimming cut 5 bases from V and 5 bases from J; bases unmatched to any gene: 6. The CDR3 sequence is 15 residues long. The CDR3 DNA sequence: TGTGCCAGCAGTCCTCCGGGACAGAATAATTCACCCCTCCACTTT. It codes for CASSPPGQNNSPLHF. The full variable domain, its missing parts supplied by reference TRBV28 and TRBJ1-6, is DVKVTQSSRYLVKRTGEKVFLECVQDMDHENMFWYRQDPGLGLRLIYFSYDVKMKEKGDIPEGYSVSREKKERFSLILESASTNQTSMYLCASSPPGQNNSPLHFGNGTRLTVT.

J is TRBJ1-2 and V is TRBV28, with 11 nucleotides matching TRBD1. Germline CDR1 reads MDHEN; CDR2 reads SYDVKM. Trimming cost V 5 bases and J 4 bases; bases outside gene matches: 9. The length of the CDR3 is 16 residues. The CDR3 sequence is CASSAGGQGDFYGYTF. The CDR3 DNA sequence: TGTGCCAGCAGTGCAGGGGGACAGGGGGATTTCTATGGCTACACCTTC.

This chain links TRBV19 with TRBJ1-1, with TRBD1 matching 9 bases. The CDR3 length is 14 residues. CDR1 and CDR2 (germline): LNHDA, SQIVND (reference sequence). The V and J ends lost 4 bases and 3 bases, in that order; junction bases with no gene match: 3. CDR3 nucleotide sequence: TGTGCCAGTAGTAAGGGACAGGGTCACACTGAAGCTTTCTTT. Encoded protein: CASSKGQGHTEAFF.

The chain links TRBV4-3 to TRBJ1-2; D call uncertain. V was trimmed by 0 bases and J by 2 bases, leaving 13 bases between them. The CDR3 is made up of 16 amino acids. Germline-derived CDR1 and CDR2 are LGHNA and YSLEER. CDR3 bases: TGCGCCAGCAGCCAAGAATATCGGGAGGTGAACTATGGCTACACCTTC. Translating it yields CASSQEYREVNYGYTF.

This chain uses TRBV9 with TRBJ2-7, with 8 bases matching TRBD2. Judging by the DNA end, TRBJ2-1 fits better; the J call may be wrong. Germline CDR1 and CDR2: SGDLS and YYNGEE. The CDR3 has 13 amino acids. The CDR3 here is CASSDGRGDEQFF. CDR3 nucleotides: TGTGCCAGCAGTGACGGGAGGGGGGACGAGCAGTTCTTC.

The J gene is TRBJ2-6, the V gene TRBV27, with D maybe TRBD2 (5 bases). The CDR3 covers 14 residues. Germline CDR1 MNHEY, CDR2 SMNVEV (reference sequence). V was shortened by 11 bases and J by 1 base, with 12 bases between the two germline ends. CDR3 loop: CACGQQSGANVLTF. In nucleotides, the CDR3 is TGTGCCTGCGGGCAGCAGTCTGGGGCCAACGTCCTGACTTTC.